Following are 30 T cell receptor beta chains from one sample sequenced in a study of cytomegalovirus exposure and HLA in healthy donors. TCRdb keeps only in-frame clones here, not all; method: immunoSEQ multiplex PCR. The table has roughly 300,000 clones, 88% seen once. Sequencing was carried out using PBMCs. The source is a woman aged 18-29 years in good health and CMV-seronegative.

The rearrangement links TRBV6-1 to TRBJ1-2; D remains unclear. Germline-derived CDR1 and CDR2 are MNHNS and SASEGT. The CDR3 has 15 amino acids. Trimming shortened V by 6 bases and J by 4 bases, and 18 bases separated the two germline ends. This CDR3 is CASSQNPQTTYGYTF. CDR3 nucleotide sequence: TGTGCCAGCAGCCAGAACCCACAGACTACCTATGGCTACACCTTC.

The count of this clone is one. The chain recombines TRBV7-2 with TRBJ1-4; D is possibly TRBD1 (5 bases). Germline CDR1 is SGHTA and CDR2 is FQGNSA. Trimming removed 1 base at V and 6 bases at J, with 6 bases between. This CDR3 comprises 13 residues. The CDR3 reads CASSLVGDEKLFF. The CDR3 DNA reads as TGTGCCAGCAGCTTAGTAGGGGATGAAAAACTGTTTTTT.

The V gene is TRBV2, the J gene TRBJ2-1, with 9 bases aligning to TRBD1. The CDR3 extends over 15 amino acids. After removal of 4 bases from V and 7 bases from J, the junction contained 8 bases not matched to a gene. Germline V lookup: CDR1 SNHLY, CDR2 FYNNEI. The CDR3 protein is CASSGAGTGWNEQFF. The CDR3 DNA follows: TGTGCCAGCAGTGGGGCCGGGACAGGGTGGAATGAGCAGTTCTTC.

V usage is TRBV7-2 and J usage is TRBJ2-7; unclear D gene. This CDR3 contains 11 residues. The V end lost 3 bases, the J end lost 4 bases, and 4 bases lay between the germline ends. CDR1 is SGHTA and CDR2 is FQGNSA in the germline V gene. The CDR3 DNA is TGTGCCAGCAGCTTCCAGTACGAGCAGTACTTC. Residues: CASSFQYEQYF. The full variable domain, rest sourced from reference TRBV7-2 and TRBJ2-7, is GAGVSQSPSNKVTEKGKDVELRCDPISGHTALYWYRQSLGQGLEFLIYFQGNSAPDKSGLPSDRFSAERTGGSVSTLTIQRTQQEDSAVYLCASSFQYEQYFGPGTRLTVT.

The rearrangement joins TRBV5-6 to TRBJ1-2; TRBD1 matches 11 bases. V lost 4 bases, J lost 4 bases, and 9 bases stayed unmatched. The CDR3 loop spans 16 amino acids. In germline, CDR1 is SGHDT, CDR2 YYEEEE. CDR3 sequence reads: CASSPRTGGLLYGYTF. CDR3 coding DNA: TGTGCCAGCAGCCCTCGGACAGGGGGCCTTCTCTATGGCTACACCTTC.

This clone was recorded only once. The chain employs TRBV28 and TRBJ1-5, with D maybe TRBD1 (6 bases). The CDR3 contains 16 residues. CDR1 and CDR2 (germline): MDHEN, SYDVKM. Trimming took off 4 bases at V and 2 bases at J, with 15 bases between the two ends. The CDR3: CASSSGKGVGNQPQHF. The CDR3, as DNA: TGTGCCAGCAGTTCCGGTAAGGGGGTAGGCAATCAGCCCCAGCATTTT.

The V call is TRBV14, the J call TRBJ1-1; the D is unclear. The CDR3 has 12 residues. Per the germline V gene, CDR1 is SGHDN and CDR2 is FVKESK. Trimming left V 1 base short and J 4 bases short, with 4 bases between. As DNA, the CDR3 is TGTGCCAGCAGCCAAGTCCGCACTGAAGCTTTCTTT. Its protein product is CASSQVRTEAFF.

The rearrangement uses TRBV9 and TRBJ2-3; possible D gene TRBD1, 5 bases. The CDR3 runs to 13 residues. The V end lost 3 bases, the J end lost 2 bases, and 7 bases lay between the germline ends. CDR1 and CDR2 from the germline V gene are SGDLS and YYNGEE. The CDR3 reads CASSATVTDTQYF. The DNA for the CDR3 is TGTGCCAGCAGCGCGACAGTCACAGATACGCAGTATTTT.

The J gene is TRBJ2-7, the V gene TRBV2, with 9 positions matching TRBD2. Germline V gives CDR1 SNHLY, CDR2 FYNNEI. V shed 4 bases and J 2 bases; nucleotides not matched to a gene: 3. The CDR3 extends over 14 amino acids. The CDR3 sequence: CASSVAGGPYEQYF. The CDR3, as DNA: TGTGCCAGCAGTGTTGCGGGAGGGCCCTACGAGCAGTACTTC.

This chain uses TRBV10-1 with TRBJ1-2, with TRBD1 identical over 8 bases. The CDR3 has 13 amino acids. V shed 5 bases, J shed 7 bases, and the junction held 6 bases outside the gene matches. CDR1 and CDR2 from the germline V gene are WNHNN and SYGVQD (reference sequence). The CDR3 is CASSPDREGGYTF. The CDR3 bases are TGCGCCAGCAGTCCGGACAGGGAGGGTGGCTACACCTTC.

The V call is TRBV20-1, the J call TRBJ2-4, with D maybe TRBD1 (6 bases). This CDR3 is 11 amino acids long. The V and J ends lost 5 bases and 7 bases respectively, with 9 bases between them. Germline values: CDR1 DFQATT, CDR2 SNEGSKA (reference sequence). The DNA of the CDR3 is TGCAGTGCTCCTAGGGGGAACATTCAGTACTTC. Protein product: CSAPRGNIQYF.

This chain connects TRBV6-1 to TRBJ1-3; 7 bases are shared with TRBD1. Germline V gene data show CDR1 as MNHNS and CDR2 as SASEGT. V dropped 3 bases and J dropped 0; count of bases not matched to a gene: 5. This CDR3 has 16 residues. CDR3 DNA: TGTGCCAGCAGTGAGGGACAGTGGAGCTCTGGAAACACCATATATTTT. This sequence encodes CASSEGQWSSGNTIYF.

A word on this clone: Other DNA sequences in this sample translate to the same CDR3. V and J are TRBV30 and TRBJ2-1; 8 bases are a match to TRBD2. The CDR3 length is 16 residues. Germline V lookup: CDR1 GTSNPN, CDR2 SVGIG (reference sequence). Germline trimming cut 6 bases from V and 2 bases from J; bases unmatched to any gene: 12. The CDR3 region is CACIKGLAGTYNEQFF. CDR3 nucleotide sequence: TGTGCCTGCATTAAAGGACTAGCAGGGACCTACAATGAGCAGTTCTTC.

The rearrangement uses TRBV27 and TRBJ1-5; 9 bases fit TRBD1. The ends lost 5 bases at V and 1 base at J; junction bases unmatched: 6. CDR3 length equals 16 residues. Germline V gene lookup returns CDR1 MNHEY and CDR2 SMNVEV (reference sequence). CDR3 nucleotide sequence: TGTGCCAGCAGTCGGACAGGGGAATGGAGCAATCAGCCCCAGCATTTT. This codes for CASSRTGEWSNQPQHF.

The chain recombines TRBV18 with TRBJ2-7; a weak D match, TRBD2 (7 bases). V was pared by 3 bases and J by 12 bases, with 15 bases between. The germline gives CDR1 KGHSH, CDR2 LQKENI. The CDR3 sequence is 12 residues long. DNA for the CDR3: TGTGCCAGCTCACCGGATGGGGGGGGCATGTACTTC. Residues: CASSPDGGGMYF.

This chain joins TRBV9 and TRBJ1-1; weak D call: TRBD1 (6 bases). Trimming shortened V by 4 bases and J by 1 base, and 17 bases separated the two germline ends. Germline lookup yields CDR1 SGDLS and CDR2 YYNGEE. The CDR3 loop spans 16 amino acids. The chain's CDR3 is CASSPRGGSPNTEAFF. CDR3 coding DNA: TGTGCCAGCAGCCCGCGTGGGGGCTCCCCGAACACTGAAGCTTTCTTT.

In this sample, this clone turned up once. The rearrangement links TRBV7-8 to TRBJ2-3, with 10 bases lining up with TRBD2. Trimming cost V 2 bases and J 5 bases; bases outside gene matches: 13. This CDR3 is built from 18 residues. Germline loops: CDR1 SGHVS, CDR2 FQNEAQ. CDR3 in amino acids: CASSLIQRSGGGLDTQYF. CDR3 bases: TGTGCCAGCAGCTTAATACAACGGAGCGGGGGGGGGTTAGATACGCAGTATTTT.

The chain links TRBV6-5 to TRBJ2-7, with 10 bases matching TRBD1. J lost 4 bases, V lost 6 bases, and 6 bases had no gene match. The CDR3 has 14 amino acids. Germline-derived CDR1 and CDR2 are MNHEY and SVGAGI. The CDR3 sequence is CASRPDRGLYEQYF. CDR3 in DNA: TGTGCCAGCAGACCCGACAGGGGGCTTTACGAGCAGTACTTC.

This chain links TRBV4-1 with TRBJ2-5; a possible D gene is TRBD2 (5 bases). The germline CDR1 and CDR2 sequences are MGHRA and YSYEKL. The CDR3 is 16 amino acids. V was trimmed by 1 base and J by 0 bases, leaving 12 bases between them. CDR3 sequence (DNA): TGCGCCAGCAGCCAAGTTGGAGGCGGGTACCAAGAGACCCAGTACTTC. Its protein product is CASSQVGGGYQETQYF.

This chain's CDR3 is CATSREGRGISEQYF. The CDR3 DNA is TGTGCCACCAGCAGAGAAGGCAGGGGGATCAGCGAGCAGTACTTC. The chain combines TRBV15 with TRBJ2-7, with TRBD1 matching over 7 bases. V gave up 0 bases and J gave up 6 bases; unmatched junction bases: 8. Per germline, CDR1 LNHNV and CDR2 YYDKDF (reference sequence). The CDR3 has 15 residues.

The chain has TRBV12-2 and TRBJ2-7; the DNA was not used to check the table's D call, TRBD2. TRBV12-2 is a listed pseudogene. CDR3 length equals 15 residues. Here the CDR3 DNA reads TGTGCAAGTCGCTGCCCGGGACTAAAACGGGCCGAGCAGTACTTC. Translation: CASRCPGLKRAEQYF.

The CDR3 here is CASSLVRQGNQPQHF. The CDR3, as DNA: TGTGCCAGCAGTTTAGTTAGACAGGGGAATCAGCCCCAGCATTTT. The rearrangement joins TRBV28 to TRBJ1-5; 8 bases are a match to TRBD1. This CDR3 has 15 amino acids. The germline V gene has CDR1 MDHEN and CDR2 SYDVKM. Unmatched junction bases numbered 4, after V lost 2 bases and J lost 4 bases.

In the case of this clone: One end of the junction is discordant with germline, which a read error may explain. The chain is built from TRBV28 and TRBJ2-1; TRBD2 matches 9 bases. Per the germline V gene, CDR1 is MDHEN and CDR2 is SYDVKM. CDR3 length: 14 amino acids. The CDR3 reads CASGLREGLDEQFF. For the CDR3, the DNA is TGTGCCAGCGGTTTGCGGGAGGGCCTCGATGAGCAGTTCTTC.

DNA of the CDR3: TGTGCCAGCAGCTTGAGACAGGGGATAGGATTTTCTCATTCACCCCTCCACTTT. Encoded protein: CASSLRQGIGFSHSPLHF. The gene calls are TRBV5-6 and TRBJ1-6; 8 bases match TRBD1. V lost 1 base and J lost 8; bases outside the gene matches: 14. This CDR3 region has 18 residues. Germline-derived CDR1 and CDR2 are SGHDT and YYEEEE. Variable domain in full (rest from reference TRBV5-6 and TRBJ1-6): DAGVTQSPTHLIKTRGQQVTLRCSPKSGHDTVSWYQQALGQGPQFIFQYYEEEERQRGNFPDRFSGHQFPNYSSELNVNALLLGDSALYLCASSLRQGIGFSHSPLHFGNGTRLTVT.

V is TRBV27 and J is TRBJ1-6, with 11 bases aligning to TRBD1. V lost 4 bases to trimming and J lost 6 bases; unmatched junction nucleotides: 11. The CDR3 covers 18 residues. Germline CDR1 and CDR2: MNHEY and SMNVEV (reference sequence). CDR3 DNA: TGTGCCAGCAGTTCAGCCGGGACAGGGGGGGTCCTTAATTCACCCCTCCACTTT. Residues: CASSSAGTGGVLNSPLHF.

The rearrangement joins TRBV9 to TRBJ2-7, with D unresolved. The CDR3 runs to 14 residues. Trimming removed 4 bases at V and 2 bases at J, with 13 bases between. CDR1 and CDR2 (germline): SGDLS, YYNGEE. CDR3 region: CASSSAAATYEQYF. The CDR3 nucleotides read TGTGCCAGCAGCTCCGCTGCGGCTACCTACGAGCAGTACTTC.

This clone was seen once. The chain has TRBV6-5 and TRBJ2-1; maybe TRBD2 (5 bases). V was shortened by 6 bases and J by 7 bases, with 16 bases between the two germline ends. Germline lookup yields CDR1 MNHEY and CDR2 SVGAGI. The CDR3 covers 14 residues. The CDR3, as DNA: TGTGCCAGCAGCCCCTCGGACTGGGCTAATGAGCAGTTCTTC. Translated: CASSPSDWANEQFF.

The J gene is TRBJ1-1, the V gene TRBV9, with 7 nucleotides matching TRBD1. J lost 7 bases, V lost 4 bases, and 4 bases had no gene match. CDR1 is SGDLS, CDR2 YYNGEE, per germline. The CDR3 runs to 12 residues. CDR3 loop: CASSLTGVEAFF. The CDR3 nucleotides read TGTGCCAGCAGCCTAACAGGGGTTGAAGCTTTCTTT.

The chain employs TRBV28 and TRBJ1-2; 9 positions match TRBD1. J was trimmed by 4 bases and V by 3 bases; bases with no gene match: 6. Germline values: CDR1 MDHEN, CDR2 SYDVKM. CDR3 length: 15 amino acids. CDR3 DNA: TGTGCCAGCAGTTTCCCACAGGGGGCTTCCTATGGCTACACCTTC. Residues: CASSFPQGASYGYTF.

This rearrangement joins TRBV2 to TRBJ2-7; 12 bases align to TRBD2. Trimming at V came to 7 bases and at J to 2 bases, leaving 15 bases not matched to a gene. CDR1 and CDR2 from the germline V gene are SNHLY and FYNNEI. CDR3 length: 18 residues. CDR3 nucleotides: TGTGCCAGCACCGAGGGGACTAGCGGGCCCACGAGCCCCTACGAGCAGTACTTC. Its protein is CASTEGTSGPTSPYEQYF.